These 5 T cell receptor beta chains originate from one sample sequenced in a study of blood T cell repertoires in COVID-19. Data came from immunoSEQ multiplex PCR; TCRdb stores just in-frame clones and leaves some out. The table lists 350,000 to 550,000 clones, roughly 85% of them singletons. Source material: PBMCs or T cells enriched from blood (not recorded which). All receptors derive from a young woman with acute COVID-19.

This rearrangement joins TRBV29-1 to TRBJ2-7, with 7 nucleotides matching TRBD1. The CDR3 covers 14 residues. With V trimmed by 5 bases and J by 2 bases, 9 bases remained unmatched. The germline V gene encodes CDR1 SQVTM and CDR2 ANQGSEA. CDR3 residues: CSVFDRVNPYEQYF. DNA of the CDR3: TGCAGCGTTTTTGACAGGGTAAACCCCTACGAGCAGTACTTC.

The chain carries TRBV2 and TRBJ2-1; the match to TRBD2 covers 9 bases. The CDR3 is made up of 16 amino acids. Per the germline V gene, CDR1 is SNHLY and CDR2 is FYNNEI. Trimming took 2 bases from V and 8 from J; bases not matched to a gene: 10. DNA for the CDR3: TGTGCCAGCAGTGAAATGGGCCTAGCGGGATTCGATGAGCAGTTCTTC. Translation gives CASSEMGLAGFDEQFF.

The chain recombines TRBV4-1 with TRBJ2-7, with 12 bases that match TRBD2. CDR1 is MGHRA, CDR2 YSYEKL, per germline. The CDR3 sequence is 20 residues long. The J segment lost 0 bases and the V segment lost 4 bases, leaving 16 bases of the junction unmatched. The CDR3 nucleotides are TGCGCCAGCAGCCCCCGAGCGGGACGGACTAGCGGGAACCGCTCCTACGAGCAGTACTTC. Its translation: CASSPRAGRTSGNRSYEQYF.

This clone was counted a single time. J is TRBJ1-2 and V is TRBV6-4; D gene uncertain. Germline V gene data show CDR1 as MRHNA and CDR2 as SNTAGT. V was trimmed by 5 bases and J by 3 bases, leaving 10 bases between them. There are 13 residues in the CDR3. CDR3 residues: CASSPDGDYGYTF. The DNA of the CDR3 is TGTGCCAGCAGTCCCGACGGGGACTATGGCTACACCTTC.

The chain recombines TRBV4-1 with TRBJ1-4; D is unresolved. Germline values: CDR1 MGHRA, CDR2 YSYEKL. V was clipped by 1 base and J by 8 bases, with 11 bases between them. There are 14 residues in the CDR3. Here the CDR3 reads CASSQGSNREKLFF. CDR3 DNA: TGCGCCAGCAGCCAAGGTTCCAACCGGGAAAAACTGTTTTTT.